These 32 T cell receptor beta chains originate from one sample sequenced in a study of T-cell memory formation after mild COVID-19. TCRdb processed the 5' RACE reads anew with MiXCR; each CDR3 protein has one entry. Of around 470,000 distinct CDR3 sequences listed, approximately 20% are singletons. Specimen: PBMCs or a T cell subset sorted from them (not recorded which). The source of these receptors is an adult woman who had mild COVID-19 (a few samples of this study predate the infection). Cell type and time point are not known.

The V call is TRBV28, the J call TRBJ1-1; TRBD1 matches 7 bases. Trimming at V came to 5 bases and at J to 3 bases, leaving 3 bases not matched to a gene. The CDR3 extends over 13 amino acids. Germline V gene sequence: CDR1 MDHEN, CDR2 SYDVKM. CDR3 sequence (DNA): TGTGCCAGCAGTGACAGGGTTTACACTGAAGCTTTCTTT. This translates into CASSDRVYTEAFF.

The sample holds a few counts of this clonotype. The chain couples TRBV15 to TRBJ2-3, with a weak D call TRBD2 (5 bases). With 3 bases removed from V and 1 base from J, the gap between germline ends came to 14 bases. The germline CDR1 and CDR2 sequences are LNHNV and YYDKDF (reference sequence). The CDR3 consists of 16 residues. The CDR3 DNA sequence: TGTGCCACCAGCAGGGCCCTTAGCGCGGGCACAGATACGCAGTATTTT. Encoded protein: CATSRALSAGTDTQYF.

There are a few counts of this clonotype. This rearrangement joins TRBV24-1 to TRBJ2-2, with D possibly being TRBD2 (6 bases). Trimming left V 1 base short and J 4 bases short, with 21 bases between. The CDR3 totals 19 residues. CDR1 is KGHDR, CDR2 SFDVKD, per germline. CDR3: CATSDFLGGVLRSTGELFF. The CDR3 DNA follows: TGTGCCACCAGTGATTTCCTCGGAGGGGTTCTTCGTAGCACCGGGGAGCTGTTTTTT.

The chain uses TRBV7-9 and TRBJ1-1; 12 bases line up with TRBD1. The CDR3 length is 16 residues. V trimming: 3 bases; J trimming: 4 bases; junction bases outside the gene matches: 6. Germline V gives CDR1 SEHNR, CDR2 FQNEAQ (reference sequence). CDR3 loop: CASSLGTGGRSTEAFF. CDR3 sequence (DNA): TGTGCCAGCAGCTTGGGGACAGGGGGCAGAAGCACTGAAGCTTTCTTT. Full variable domain (missing parts from reference TRBV7-9 and TRBJ1-1): DTGVSQNPRHKITKRGQNVTFRCDPISEHNRLYWYRQTLGQGPEFLTYFQNEAQLEKSRLLSDRFSAERPKGSFSTLEIQRTEQGDSAMYLCASSLGTGGRSTEAFFGQGTRLTVV.

The chain couples TRBV5-1 to TRBJ1-1; D gene uncertain. The germline CDR1 and CDR2 sequences are SGHRS and YFSETQ. The CDR3 extends over 16 amino acids. V dropped 4 bases and J dropped 7 bases, with 23 bases sitting between them. The CDR3 DNA follows: TGCGCCAGCAGCGATACACCCGGTTCAGCCTTCGGTGAAGCTTTCTTT. Residues: CASSDTPGSAFGEAFF.

This clonotype was seen more than once but under ten times. DNA of the CDR3: TGTGCCAGCAGAACGACAGGGGACGGCGCGGGAGGCTACACCTTC. It codes for CASRTTGDGAGGYTF. The chain links TRBV11-3 to TRBJ1-2; 8 positions agree with TRBD1. The V gene end was trimmed by 6 bases and the J gene end by 8 bases; junction bases not matched to a gene: 14. This CDR3 is 15 amino acids long. Germline V gene lookup returns CDR1 SGHNT and CDR2 YENEEA.

The rearrangement joins TRBV5-1 to TRBJ2-1; D is undetermined. This CDR3 comprises 13 residues. V lost 2 bases and J 9 bases, leaving 12 bases between the germline ends. Germline CDR1 is SGHRS and CDR2 is YFSETQ. CDR3 sequence (DNA): TGCGCCAGCAGCTTTGCCCAGGAATTTGAGCAGTTCTTC. Protein sequence: CASSFAQEFEQFF.

The gene calls are TRBV10-3 and TRBJ1-4; possibly TRBD1 for D (6 bases). V lost 7 bases to trimming and J lost 7 bases, with 13 bases between them. Germline V gene sequence: CDR1 ENHRY, CDR2 SYGVKD. The CDR3 is made up of 13 amino acids. The CDR3 here is CAIKQQGFEKLFF. The CDR3 nucleotides read TGTGCCATCAAACAACAGGGATTTGAAAAACTGTTTTTT.

This sequence joins TRBV7-2 and TRBJ1-4, with D hard to call. The V and J ends lost 3 bases and 3 bases respectively, with 8 bases between them. The CDR3 totals 14 residues. The V gene's germline CDR1 is SGHTA and CDR2 FQGNSA. CDR3: CASSFFGSNEKLFF. CDR3 bases: TGTGCCAGCAGCTTCTTCGGGTCTAATGAAAAACTGTTTTTT.

This clonotype was counted only a few times. The rearrangement uses TRBV4-2 and TRBJ1-2; 10 nucleotides agree with TRBD1. The CDR3 loop spans 14 amino acids. The ends lost 5 bases at V and 2 bases at J; junction bases unmatched: 2. Germline assignment: CDR1 LGHNA and CDR2 YNFKEQ. In DNA form, the CDR3 reads TGTGCCAGCAGCGAGGGACAGGGGAACTATGGCTACACCTTC. Encoded protein: CASSEGQGNYGYTF.

The chain carries TRBV4-2 and TRBJ2-2, with TRBD2 as a possible D gene (5 bases). There are 20 residues in the CDR3. V was clipped by 1 base and J by 2 bases, with 23 bases between them. Germline V gene lookup returns CDR1 LGHNA and CDR2 YNFKEQ. CDR3 nucleotide sequence: TGTGCCAGCAGCCAAGTTTTATTCGGCGGGCGTACGTTTAACACCGGGGAGCTGTTTTTT. Translating gives CASSQVLFGGRTFNTGELFF.

V gene TRBV7-2 combines with J gene TRBJ2-7; perhaps TRBD1 as D (5 bases). V lost 4 bases to trimming and J lost 3 bases, with 16 bases between them. Germline V gives CDR1 SGHTA, CDR2 FQGNSA. The CDR3 runs to 15 residues. This chain's CDR3 is CASSSRVSTFYEQYF. The CDR3 bases are TGTGCCAGCAGCTCCAGGGTTTCAACCTTCTACGAGCAGTACTTC. Drawing the rest from reference TRBV7-2 and TRBJ2-7, the complete variable domain is GAGVSQSPSNKVTEKGKDVELRCDPISGHTALYWYRQSLGQGLEFLIYFQGNSAPDKSGLPSDRFSAERTGGSVSTLTIQRTQQEDSAVYLCASSSRVSTFYEQYFGPGTRLTVT.

The table lists this clonotype with many counts. This chain connects TRBV4-2 to TRBJ2-2; D perhaps matches TRBD1 (5 bases). Between the trimmed V and J ends, which lost 4 bases and 1 base, there was a span of 13 bases. Germline CDR1 is LGHNA and CDR2 is YNFKEQ. The CDR3 has 16 residues. CDR3 amino acids: CASSPQGAENTGELFF. As DNA, the CDR3 is TGTGCCAGCAGCCCGCAAGGGGCGGAGAACACCGGGGAGCTGTTTTTT.

This clonotype occurred a few times. The chain uses TRBV20-1 and TRBJ2-3, with D perhaps TRBD1 (6 bases). The V gene lost 3 bases and the J gene lost 0 bases, with 10 bases spanning the gap. The CDR3 runs to 14 residues. Looked up from germline, CDR1 is DFQATT and CDR2 is SNEGSKA (reference sequence). The CDR3 protein is CSASRQGSTDTQYF. The CDR3 coding sequence is TGCAGTGCTAGTCGTCAGGGGAGCACAGATACGCAGTATTTT.

This clonotype has more than one count but fewer than ten. The V gene is TRBV5-1, the J gene TRBJ2-5; D is unclear. CDR1 and CDR2 from the germline V gene are SGHRS and YFSETQ. The CDR3 spans 15 residues. V dropped 0 bases and J dropped 8 bases, with 17 bases sitting between them. The CDR3 sequence is CASSLDSSAPDTQYF. The CDR3, as DNA: TGCGCCAGCAGCTTGGATTCTTCGGCCCCCGATACCCAGTACTTC.

CDR3 loop: CASSPTAYKDTEAFF. CDR3 sequence (DNA): TGTGCCAGCAGCCCGACAGCGTATAAAGACACTGAAGCTTTCTTT. This chain links TRBV7-6 with TRBJ1-1; tentatively, D is TRBD1 (5 bases). CDR1 is SGHVS, CDR2 FNYEAQ, per germline. CDR3 length: 15 residues. V dropped 5 bases and J dropped 3 bases, with 16 bases sitting between them.

This clonotype has just a few counts. The CDR3 region has the DNA TGTGCCAGCAGCCGGGCCGACTACAAGGCTTTCTTT. Protein product: CASSRADYKAFF. The chain carries TRBV7-9 and TRBJ1-1; D gene unclear. The length of the CDR3 is 12 residues. Trimming pared 5 bases from V and 11 bases from J, leaving 15 bases between. Per the germline V gene, CDR1 is SEHNR and CDR2 is FQNEAQ (reference sequence).

The chain carries TRBV7-9 and TRBJ2-1; TRBD2 is a possible D gene (6 bases). The CDR3 has 14 residues. Trimming took 7 bases from V and 8 from J, leaving 18 bases between them. In germline, CDR1 is SEHNR, CDR2 FQNEAQ (reference sequence). CDR3 bases: TGTGCCAGCAAACTGGAGGGCCTAACCCATGAGCAGTTCTTC. Protein product: CASKLEGLTHEQFF.

The V gene is TRBV2, the J gene TRBJ2-1; D gene unclear. This CDR3 region has 15 residues. Looked up from germline, CDR1 is SNHLY and CDR2 is FYNNEI. V was shortened by 4 bases and J by 0 bases, with 10 bases between the two germline ends. This chain's CDR3 is CASSVHQSSYNEQFF. The CDR3 bases are TGTGCCAGCAGTGTTCACCAAAGCTCCTACAATGAGCAGTTCTTC.

This clonotype was found a few times. This chain links TRBV4-2 with TRBJ2-3, with D perhaps being TRBD1 or TRBD2 (5 bases each). The CDR3 is made up of 16 amino acids. V gave up 4 bases and J gave up 0 bases, with 14 bases separating them. Germline CDR1 and CDR2: LGHNA and YNFKEQ. The CDR3 spells CASSLRDVTSTDTQYF. Written as DNA, the CDR3 is TGTGCCAGCAGCCTTAGGGACGTCACTAGCACAGATACGCAGTATTTT.

The chain links TRBV10-3 to TRBJ2-7, with a possible D match to TRBD2 (5 bases). The germline CDR1 and CDR2 sequences are ENHRY and SYGVKD. V was shortened by 6 bases and J by 2 bases, with 20 bases between the two germline ends. The CDR3 is 16 amino acids. CDR3 region: CAISRGGSAFAYEQYF. The CDR3 DNA sequence: TGTGCCATCAGCCGAGGTGGTAGCGCATTTGCCTACGAGCAGTACTTC.

The gene calls are TRBV5-6 and TRBJ2-1; TRBD2 matches 9 bases. Germline CDR1 is SGHDT and CDR2 is YYEEEE. There are 14 residues in the CDR3. The V and J ends lost 4 bases and 6 bases, in that order; junction bases with no gene match: 5. The chain's CDR3 is CASSNSGRRNEQFF. CDR3 sequence (DNA): TGTGCCAGCAGCAATAGCGGGAGACGCAATGAGCAGTTCTTC.

The J gene is TRBJ1-2, the V gene TRBV30, with 7 nucleotides matching TRBD1. This CDR3 spans 17 amino acids. After removal of 1 base from V and 4 bases from J, the junction contained 15 bases not matched to a gene. Germline V lookup: CDR1 GTSNPN, CDR2 SVGIG (reference sequence). DNA for the CDR3: TGTGCCTGGAGTGGCGGGACAGCCCTTGAGGTCTTCTATGGCTACACCTTC. Encoded protein: CAWSGGTALEVFYGYTF.

This chain links TRBV3-1 with TRBJ2-7, with TRBD2 matching 12 bases. The germline gives CDR1 LGHDT, CDR2 YNNKEL (reference sequence). Losses at the gene ends were 5 bases for V and 4 bases for J; bases not matched to a gene: 3. The CDR3 totals 14 residues. The CDR3: CASSALAGGYEQYF. In DNA, the CDR3 is TGTGCCAGCAGCGCACTAGCGGGGGGATACGAGCAGTACTTC.

There are a few counts of this clonotype. V and J are TRBV7-2 and TRBJ2-1, with TRBD1 matching over 9 bases. Germline values: CDR1 SGHTA, CDR2 FQGNSA. The V and J ends lost 4 bases and 8 bases, in that order; junction bases with no gene match: 3. The CDR3 loop spans 13 amino acids. DNA of the CDR3: TGTGCCAGCAGCTCGGACAGGGGTCATGAGCAGTTCTTC. As protein: CASSSDRGHEQFF.

The V call is TRBV9, the J call TRBJ1-2; D remains unclear. The V and J ends lost 0 bases and 4 bases respectively, with 7 bases between them. The CDR3 spans 13 residues. CDR1 SGDLS and CDR2 YYNGEE come from the germline V gene. CDR3 sequence (DNA): TGTGCCAGCAGCGTAGGGGGAGCCTATGGCTACACCTTC. Translating gives CASSVGGAYGYTF.

V usage is TRBV3-1 and J usage is TRBJ1-2; D gene uncertain. V lost 1 base and J 4 bases, leaving 4 bases between the germline ends. This CDR3 is 12 amino acids long. Germline loops: CDR1 LGHDT, CDR2 YNNKEL (reference sequence). The CDR3 DNA is TGTGCCAGCAGCCAAGTCCCCTATGGCTACACCTTC. Its protein is CASSQVPYGYTF.

This clonotype has more than one count but fewer than ten. The V call is TRBV6-2 or TRBV6-3, the J call TRBJ2-1, with 7 nucleotides matching TRBD2. The CDR3 is 14 residues long. Germline V gene lookup returns CDR1 MNHEY and CDR2 SVGEGT. Trimming cost V 5 bases and J 4 bases; bases outside gene matches: 5. CDR3 loop: CASSRLAEYNEQFF. CDR3 DNA: TGTGCCAGCAGTAGACTAGCAGAGTACAATGAGCAGTTCTTC.

This clonotype has at least ten counts. This chain joins TRBV12-3 or TRBV12-4 and TRBJ1-1; no clear D. The ends were cut back, 9 bases at V and 1 base at J, with 6 bases in the middle. CDR3 size: 11 residues. CDR3 nucleotides: TGTGCCAGTGGCAGGAACACTGAAGCTTTCTTT. Translation: CASGRNTEAFF.

This sequence joins TRBV29-1 and TRBJ2-3; 9 bases are shared with TRBD2. The ends lost 7 bases at V and 2 bases at J; junction bases unmatched: 4. The CDR3 loop spans 13 amino acids. The V gene's germline CDR1 is SQVTM and CDR2 ANQGSEA. The CDR3 reads CSESGGFTDTQYF. The CDR3 coding sequence is TGCAGCGAGAGCGGGGGGTTCACAGATACGCAGTATTTT.

This clonotype came up a few times. The chain combines TRBV27 with TRBJ2-5; 8 nucleotides align to TRBD1. Germline lookup yields CDR1 MNHEY and CDR2 SMNVEV (reference sequence). With 7 bases clipped from V and 2 bases from J, the junction kept 12 bases outside the gene matches. This CDR3 is 16 amino acids long. The CDR3 DNA is TGTGCCAGCAAGACGTATGTGAGGACAGGGCAAGAGACCCAGTACTTC. Translation gives CASKTYVRTGQETQYF.

In this sample, this clonotype turned up a few times. CDR3 bases: TGTGCCAGCAGCCAAAGGGGGAACACCGGGGAGCTGTTTTTT. Encoded protein: CASSQRGNTGELFF. This sequence joins TRBV11-3 and TRBJ2-2, with a tentative D call TRBD1 (5 bases). The CDR3 extends over 14 amino acids. V shed 5 bases and J shed 1 base, with 8 bases lying between them. Germline CDR1 is SGHNT and CDR2 is YENEEA.